A single sample is the source of the 24 T cell receptor beta chains below, sequenced in a study of cytomegalovirus exposure and HLA in healthy donors. PCR amplification relied on 60 Vbeta primers (plus 13 Jbeta primers). Produced via immunoSEQ multiplex PCR; TCRdb's table is partial and in-frame only. In the table there are 100,000 to 150,000 clones, 80% of which are singletons. Sequences were obtained from PBMCs. These receptors all stem from a man aged 25 to 40 in good health and CMV-seropositive.

This chain joins TRBV27 and TRBJ1-2, with D possibly being TRBD1 (6 bases). V gave up 4 bases and J gave up 4 bases, with 13 bases separating them. The CDR3 contains 14 residues. Germline CDR1 reads MNHEY; CDR2 reads SMNVEV (reference sequence). The CDR3 region is CASSSHRVGYGYTF. CDR3 coding DNA: TGTGCCAGCAGTTCCCACAGGGTGGGCTATGGCTACACCTTC.

The chain links TRBV27 to TRBJ1-5; D possibly corresponds to TRBD1 (5 bases). V was clipped by 4 bases and J by 3 bases, with 7 bases between them. CDR3 size: 13 residues. The V gene's germline CDR1 is MNHEY and CDR2 SMNVEV (reference sequence). The CDR3 DNA follows: TGTGCCAGCAGTTCGGACACCAATCAGCCCCAGCATTTT. This translates into CASSSDTNQPQHF.

About this clone itself: This CDR3 is also generated by other DNA sequences in the sample. The V call is TRBV7-2, the J call TRBJ1-4, with D possibly matching TRBD1 (6 bases). V gave up 6 bases and J gave up 5 bases, with 13 bases separating them. CDR3 length: 14 residues. Germline V gives CDR1 SGHTA, CDR2 FQGNSA. In DNA, the CDR3 is TGTGCCAGCAGTCGCGACAGGCCCAATGAAAAACTGTTTTTT. As protein: CASSRDRPNEKLFF.

The chain links TRBV6-4 to TRBJ2-1; 7 bases map to TRBD1. V lost 6 bases and J lost 8; bases outside the gene matches: 7. There are 13 residues in the CDR3. CDR1 is MRHNA, CDR2 SNTAGT, per germline. In DNA, the CDR3 is TGTGCCAGCAGCGCACAGGGGCGGGATGAGCAGTTCTTC. Its translation is CASSAQGRDEQFF.

The rearrangement joins TRBV6-6 to TRBJ2-7; no reliable D call. The CDR3 has 12 residues. Germline values: CDR1 MNHNY, CDR2 SVGAGI (reference sequence). V was shortened by 2 bases and J by 6 bases, with 8 bases between the two germline ends. CDR3 amino acids: CASSYGPSEQYF. The DNA for the CDR3 is TGTGCCAGCAGTTACGGTCCTAGCGAGCAGTACTTC.

The chain has TRBV11-3 and TRBJ2-3, with a tentative D call TRBD2 (5 bases). Germline V gives CDR1 SGHNT, CDR2 YENEEA. V gave up 5 bases and J gave up 0 bases, with 15 bases separating them. The CDR3 runs to 16 residues. The CDR3 coding sequence is TGTGCCAGCAGCACTGGACTCGACCCTAGCACAGATACGCAGTATTTT. The encoded protein is CASSTGLDPSTDTQYF.

The chain links TRBV7-2 to TRBJ2-3, with 7 bases identical to TRBD2. With 2 bases clipped from V and 1 base from J, the junction kept 9 bases outside the gene matches. Germline assignment: CDR1 SGHTA and CDR2 FQGNSA. The CDR3 extends over 17 amino acids. The CDR3 nucleotides are TGTGCCAGCAGCTTATGGCCCGCGGGGGATGGCACAGATACGCAGTATTTT. Translating it yields CASSLWPAGDGTDTQYF.

V gene TRBV4-2 combines with J gene TRBJ2-5; weak D call: TRBD1 (6 bases). The CDR3 has 16 amino acids. Germline CDR1 reads LGHNA; CDR2 reads YNFKEQ. V shed 0 bases and J shed 5 bases, with 16 bases lying between them. The CDR3: CASSQDGARGIETQYF. CDR3 nucleotide sequence: TGTGCCAGCAGCCAAGATGGGGCTAGGGGGATTGAGACCCAGTACTTC.

This chain joins TRBV5-8 and TRBJ1-1; the match to TRBD1 covers 8 bases. The V gene end was trimmed by 4 bases and the J gene end by 7 bases; junction bases not matched to a gene: 12. Germline V gene lookup returns CDR1 SGHTS and CDR2 YDEGEE. CDR3 length equals 15 residues. CDR3 residues: CASSKTWTGRVEAFF. CDR3 nucleotide sequence: TGTGCCAGCAGCAAGACATGGACAGGGCGGGTTGAAGCTTTCTTT.

V is TRBV7-2 and J is TRBJ1-1, with D unresolved. The CDR3 covers 14 residues. V was shortened by 1 base and J by 1 base, with 7 bases between the two germline ends. CDR1 and CDR2 from the germline V gene are SGHTA and FQGNSA. Here the CDR3 reads CASSLVTQNTEAFF. The CDR3 bases are TGTGCCAGCAGCTTAGTCACACAGAACACTGAAGCTTTCTTT.

V and J are TRBV6-5 and TRBJ1-5; D is possibly TRBD1 (6 bases). The V gene's germline CDR1 is MNHEY and CDR2 SVGAGI. The CDR3 has 15 residues. The V end was cut by 7 bases, the J end by 1 base, with 14 bases between. CDR3 sequence: CASNRGAPSNQPQHF. The DNA for the CDR3 is TGTGCCAGCAATCGGGGGGCTCCAAGCAATCAGCCCCAGCATTTT.

In DNA, the CDR3 is TGCGCCAGCAGCTTACACAATCAGGGGGCGCGGAACACTGAAGCTTTCTTT. This translates into CASSLHNQGARNTEAFF. The chain carries TRBV5-1 and TRBJ1-1; 8 bases are a match to TRBD1. The junction had 10 bases not matched to a gene; V was cut back by 2 bases and J by 1 base. This CDR3 spans 17 amino acids. Looked up from germline, CDR1 is SGHRS and CDR2 is YFSETQ. The full variable domain, completed using reference TRBV5-1 and TRBJ1-1, is KAGVTQTPRYLIKTRGQQVTLSCSPISGHRSVSWYQQTPGQGLQFLFEYFSETQRNKGNFPGRFSGRQFSNSRSEMNVSTLELGDSALYLCASSLHNQGARNTEAFFGQGTRLTVV.

The chain is built from TRBV27 and TRBJ1-5; D may be TRBD1 (5 bases). V lost 3 bases, J lost 7 bases, and 10 bases lay in between. The CDR3 is 13 amino acids. The germline gives CDR1 MNHEY, CDR2 SMNVEV (reference sequence). The CDR3 reads CASSLAGGQPQHF. The CDR3 nucleotides read TGTGCCAGCAGTTTGGCCGGGGGACAGCCCCAGCATTTT.

The genes are TRBV9 and TRBJ1-1, with D tentatively TRBD1 (6 bases). Germline V gives CDR1 SGDLS, CDR2 YYNGEE. This CDR3 region has 13 residues. V was clipped by 8 bases and J by 3 bases, with 14 bases between them. The CDR3 is CARREAGDTEAFF. The CDR3 DNA is TGTGCCAGGAGAGAAGCAGGGGACACTGAAGCTTTCTTT.

The chain employs TRBV6-1 and TRBJ2-7, with 7 bases lining up with TRBD1. V shed 8 bases and J 5 bases; nucleotides not matched to a gene: 6. Germline V CDR1 and CDR2: MNHNS, SASEGT. The CDR3 runs to 12 residues. The CDR3 here is CASRKTGDEQYF. CDR3 bases: TGTGCCAGCCGTAAAACAGGGGACGAGCAGTACTTC.

This clone turned up a few times. Here the CDR3 reads CASSPRVRTSEAFF. Here the CDR3 DNA reads TGTGCCAGCAGCCCGCGTGTACGGACTTCCGAAGCTTTCTTT. This chain links TRBV14 with TRBJ1-1; no reliable D call. The V end lost 4 bases, the J end lost 8 bases, and 17 bases lay between the germline ends. Germline CDR1 and CDR2: SGHDN and FVKESK. The CDR3 has 14 amino acids.

The V call is TRBV5-1, the J call TRBJ2-6, with TRBD2 as a possible D gene (6 bases). Germline V gene lookup returns CDR1 SGHRS and CDR2 YFSETQ. V was clipped by 0 bases and J by 2 bases, with 9 bases between them. CDR3 length equals 16 residues. CDR3 bases: TGCGCCAGCAGCTTGGAGGGCGGGACTGGGGCCAACGTCCTGACTTTC. As protein: CASSLEGGTGANVLTF.

This clone was detected only a few times. V and J are TRBV2 and TRBJ2-7, with 7 positions matching TRBD1. This CDR3 region has 13 residues. The junction had 6 bases not matched to a gene; V was cut back by 7 bases and J by 3 bases. Germline lookup yields CDR1 SNHLY and CDR2 FYNNEI. DNA for the CDR3: TGTGCCAGCACAGGACAGGCGATCTACGAGCAGTACTTC. This sequence encodes CASTGQAIYEQYF.

The chain combines TRBV5-5 with TRBJ1-1, with TRBD1 matching over 8 bases. Per germline, CDR1 SGHKS and CDR2 YYEKEE (reference sequence). CDR3 length equals 15 residues. The junction had 10 bases not matched to a gene; V was cut back by 4 bases and J by 5 bases. CDR3 DNA: TGTGCCAGCAGCCATTGGACAGGGTACGTAACTGAAGCTTTCTTT. Translation gives CASSHWTGYVTEAFF.

The gene calls are TRBV6-5 and TRBJ2-7; 8 bases line up with TRBD1. Germline trimming cut 5 bases from V and 4 bases from J; bases unmatched to any gene: 7. The CDR3 has 14 amino acids. Germline V gives CDR1 MNHEY, CDR2 SVGAGI. CDR3 sequence: CASSKGQGGYEQYF. The CDR3 DNA follows: TGTGCCAGCAGTAAAGGACAGGGAGGATACGAGCAGTACTTC.

The chain carries TRBV2 and TRBJ1-4; possibly TRBD1 for D (6 bases). The CDR3 covers 16 residues. Germline V gene sequence: CDR1 SNHLY, CDR2 FYNNEI. Trimming shortened V by 9 bases and J by 0 bases, and 17 bases separated the two germline ends. The CDR3 coding sequence is TGTGCCAGTACCCCGGGACACCTTGCAACTAATGAAAAACTGTTTTTT. It translates to CASTPGHLATNEKLFF.

The chain couples TRBV30 to TRBJ1-2, with 7 positions matching TRBD1. Per germline, CDR1 GTSNPN and CDR2 SVGIG (reference sequence). V trimming: 4 bases; J trimming: 4 bases; junction bases outside the gene matches: 6. CDR3 size: 13 residues. The CDR3 bases are TGTGCCTGGACGACAGGGACCTTCTATGGCTACACCTTC. This translates into CAWTTGTFYGYTF. Drawing the rest from reference TRBV30 and TRBJ1-2, the complete variable domain is SQTIHQWPATLVQPVGSPLSLECTVEGTSNPNLYWYRQAAGRGLQLLFYSVGIGQISSEVPQNLSASRPQDRQFILSSKKLLLSDSGFYLCAWTTGTFYGYTFGSGTRLTVV.

This clone has only a few counts. The chain links TRBV30 to TRBJ2-2; TRBD2 matches at 7 bases. Trimming removed 0 bases from V and 6 bases from J; junction bases left unmatched: 19. CDR3 length equals 19 residues. The germline V gene has CDR1 GTSNPN and CDR2 SVGIG (reference sequence). The CDR3 DNA follows: TGTGCCTGGAGTGTATCTAGATGGGGGGGAGCGTATGGGGCCGGGGAGCTGTTTTTT. Its translation: CAWSVSRWGGAYGAGELFF.

The rearrangement joins TRBV7-2 to TRBJ1-2; 7 bases are a match to TRBD1. V trimming: 0 bases; J trimming: 2 bases; junction bases outside the gene matches: 3. The CDR3 spans 15 residues. In germline, CDR1 is SGHTA, CDR2 FQGNSA. In DNA, the CDR3 is TGTGCCAGCAGCTTAGCGGCAGGGGGGAACTATGGCTACACCTTC. Protein product: CASSLAAGGNYGYTF.